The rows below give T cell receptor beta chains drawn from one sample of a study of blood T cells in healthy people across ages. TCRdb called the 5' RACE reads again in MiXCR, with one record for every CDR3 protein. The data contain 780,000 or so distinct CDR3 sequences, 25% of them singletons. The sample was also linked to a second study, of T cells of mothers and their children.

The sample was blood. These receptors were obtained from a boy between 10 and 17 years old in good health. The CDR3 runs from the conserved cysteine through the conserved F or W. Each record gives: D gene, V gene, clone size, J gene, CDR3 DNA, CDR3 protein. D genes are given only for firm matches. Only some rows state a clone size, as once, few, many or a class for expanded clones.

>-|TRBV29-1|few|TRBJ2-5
TGCAGCGCCTGGGACTTCAAAGAGACCCAGTACTTC
CSAWDFKETQYF
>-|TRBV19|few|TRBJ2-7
TGTGCCAGTTCACTGGCCCCTACCAACTACGAGCAGTACTTC
CASSLAPTNYEQYF
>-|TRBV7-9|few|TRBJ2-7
TGTGCCAGCAGTCCCCAGATTTACGAGCAGTACTTC
CASSPQIYEQYF
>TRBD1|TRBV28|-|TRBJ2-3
TGTGCCAGCAGTAAAGCCACAGGGGAGTATTTT
CASSKATGEYF
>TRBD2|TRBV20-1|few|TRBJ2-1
TGCGGTGCTAGAGGTCGCGGGAGTATCTACAATGAGCAGTTCTTC
CGARGRGSIYNEQFF
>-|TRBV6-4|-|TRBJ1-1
TGTGCCAGCAGTGACTCTTCGGGGGGAGACACTGAAGCTTTCTTT
CASSDSSGGDTEAFF
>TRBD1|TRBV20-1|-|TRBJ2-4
TGCAGTGCAAATACAGGGGGCGAATGGGAAAACATTCAGTACTTC
CSANTGGEWENIQYF
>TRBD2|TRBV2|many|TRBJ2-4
TGTGCCAGCAGTCCGGGAGGAATCGAAAACATTCAGTACTTC
CASSPGGIENIQYF
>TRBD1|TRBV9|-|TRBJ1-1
TGTGCCTCCGCCTATGGGCAGGGGGCCACTGAAGCTTTCTTT
CASAYGQGATEAFF
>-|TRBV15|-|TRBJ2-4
TGTGCCACCAGCAGATATGAGCAACCCAAAAACATTCAGTACTTC
CATSRYEQPKNIQYF
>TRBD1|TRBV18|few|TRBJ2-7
TGTGCCAGCTCACCAAAGGGACAGGGCTTACACGAGCAGTACTTC
CASSPKGQGLHEQYF
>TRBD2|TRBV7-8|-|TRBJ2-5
TGTGCCAGCAGCTTAGGTCGGACTAGCGGCGAGACCCAGTACTTC
CASSLGRTSGETQYF
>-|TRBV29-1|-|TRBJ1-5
TGCAGCGCGAACGGGAGAAGTCAGCCCCAGCATTTT
CSANGRSQPQHF
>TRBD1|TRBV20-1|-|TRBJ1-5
TGCAGTGCTAGCGTGGACAGGGTCAATCAGCCCCAGCATTTT
CSASVDRVNQPQHF
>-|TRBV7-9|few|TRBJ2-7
TGTGCCAGCAGCCCAGCGGCTTCCTACGAGCAGTACTTC
CASSPAASYEQYF
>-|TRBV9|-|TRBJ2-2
TGTGCCAGCAGCGTTATGAGCCCATCTGGGGTCTGGAGTTGGACCGGGGAGCTGTTTTTT
CASSVMSPSGVWSWTGELFF
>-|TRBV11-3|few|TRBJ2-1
TGTGCCAGCAGCTTAGTTGACGGCAATGAGCAGTTCTTC
CASSLVDGNEQFF
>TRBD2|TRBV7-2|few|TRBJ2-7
TGTGCCAGCAGCTTAGCGGTCAGACTAGCGGGAGGTCTCTACGAGCAGTACTTC
CASSLAVRLAGGLYEQYF